This entry lists 8 T cell receptor beta chains sequenced from one sample in a study of patients and donors after allogeneic stem cell transplantation. TCRdb called the RT-PCR reads again in MiXCR, with one record for every CDR3 protein. This table has approximately 200,000 distinct CDR3 sequences, less than 50% appearing once. The sample taken for sequencing was blood, either unsorted or a sorted T cell fraction (not recorded which). The receptors shown here come from a human donor who was either an allogeneic HSCT recipient or a stem cell or donor lymphocyte infusion donor (not recorded which). It is not recorded whose cells these are; they may come from a transplant donor.

The genes are TRBV20-1 and TRBJ2-3, with TRBD2 matching 13 bases. The germline V gene has CDR1 DFQATT and CDR2 SNEGSKA (reference sequence). J gave up 4 bases and V 5 bases, and 3 bases lay outside the gene matches. The CDR3 is made up of 14 amino acids. The CDR3 DNA reads as TGCAGTGCTCTACTAGCGGGGGGGTCAGATACGCAGTATTTT. It is translated as CSALLAGGSDTQYF.

The gene calls are TRBV28 and TRBJ1-1; D unresolved. Germline CDR1 is MDHEN and CDR2 is SYDVKM. The V end was cut by 6 bases, the J end by 1 base, with 6 bases between. The CDR3 covers 12 residues. This CDR3 reads CASRAPNTEAFF. The DNA of the CDR3 is TGTGCCAGCAGGGCCCCGAACACTGAAGCTTTCTTT.

The chain links TRBV12-3 or TRBV12-4 to TRBJ1-1; D gene unclear. V dropped 5 bases and J dropped 4 bases, with 8 bases sitting between them. The CDR3 loop spans 12 amino acids. CDR3 DNA sequence: TGTGCCAGCAGTCACCGGGGCACTGAAGCTTTCTTT. It specifies CASSHRGTEAFF.

This chain joins TRBV28 and TRBJ1-2; a possible D gene is TRBD1 (5 bases). V lost 7 bases to trimming and J lost 2 bases, with 11 bases between them. Germline assignment: CDR1 MDHEN and CDR2 SYDVKM. CDR3 length: 13 amino acids. The CDR3 DNA reads TGTGCCAGCACCTCCGAGGGGAACTATGGCTACACCTTC. It is translated as CASTSEGNYGYTF.

The chain is built from TRBV7-6 and TRBJ2-2, with 8 nucleotides matching TRBD1. Per germline, CDR1 SGHVS and CDR2 FNYEAQ. Trimming took 4 bases from V and 2 from J; bases not matched to a gene: 9. The CDR3 runs to 17 residues. The CDR3 region is CASSSPRTGINTGELFF. The CDR3 DNA sequence: TGTGCCAGCAGCTCCCCAAGGACAGGGATAAACACCGGGGAGCTGTTTTTT.

J is TRBJ2-3 and V is TRBV5-1; D call uncertain. V lost 5 bases to trimming and J lost 4 bases, with 11 bases between them. Per the germline V gene, CDR1 is SGHRS and CDR2 is YFSETQ. This CDR3 is built from 13 residues. The CDR3 nucleotides are TGCGCCAGCAGAGCTTGGGCCCCAGATACGCAGTATTTT. This codes for CASRAWAPDTQYF.

This clonotype has just a few counts. The chain links TRBV12-3 or TRBV12-4 to TRBJ2-2; 7 bases match TRBD1. The CDR3 length is 15 residues. V shed 1 base and J 4 bases; nucleotides not matched to a gene: 3. The CDR3 DNA sequence: TGTGCCAGCAGTTTAGACCGGGACAGCACCGGGGAGCTGTTTTTT. The encoded protein is CASSLDRDSTGELFF.

This clonotype was seen more than once but under ten times. The V gene is TRBV5-1, the J gene TRBJ1-1, with D possibly TRBD1 on 5 matching bases. This CDR3 has 15 residues. In germline, CDR1 is SGHRS, CDR2 YFSETQ. V lost 3 bases to trimming and J lost 5 bases, with 17 bases between them. This CDR3 reads CASSSTPQKGTEAFF. In DNA form, the CDR3 reads TGCGCCAGCAGCTCGACCCCACAAAAGGGGACTGAAGCTTTCTTT.